This record covers a single T cell receptor beta chain. Looked up from germline, CDR1 is SQVTM and CDR2 is ANQGSEA. The CDR3 sequence is 11 residues long. Deletions cut 5 bases from V and 9 bases from J, with 11 bases between. The PCR contained 60 Vbeta and 13 Jbeta primers. Only in-frame clones appear in the TCRdb table, and some are missing; sequencing was by immunoSEQ multiplex PCR. The sample totals fewer than 100,000 clones; its top ten clones hold 1.5%. This specimen belongs to a study of cytomegalovirus exposure and HLA in healthy donors. This sequence joins TRBV29-1 and TRBJ2-1, with D unresolved. The sequence came from a woman aged 55-69 years in good health and CMV-seronegative. The source material was PBMCs. The CDR3: CSVRATSEQFF. The CDR3 region has the DNA TGCAGCGTTAGAGCGACGAGTGAGCAGTTCTTC.